The clone carrying this T cell receptor (beta chain) was counted at least ten times. Trimming left V 6 bases short and J 1 base short, with 9 bases between. The CDR3 length is 13 residues. Regarding time point: newly diagnosed GD, antithyroid drugs for less than 3 months. Extracted PBMC RNA gave rise to the TCR library. This record comes from a study of regulatory T cells in long-lasting Graves disease. Relying on iRepertoire HTBI primers and Arm-PCR of CDR3 regions, the team built TCR beta libraries. Authors' analysis steps: The study identified 60 to 65 TRBV and about 13 TRBJ segments across samples. TCRdb re-called the multiplex PCR reads through MiXCR, storing one row per CDR3 protein. The V and J calls reflect TCRdb's pipeline rather than the authors' work. The sample includes approximately 360,000 distinct CDR3 sequences, about 12% of them seen just once. These data were likewise used in another study, on T cells in Graves' hyperthyroidism and ophthalmopathy. According to that study: The TCR CDR3 was amplified in a first-round RT-PCR using the HTBI primer set.

The rearrangement uses TRBV12-3 or TRBV12-4 and TRBJ1-1, with a possible D match to TRBD1 (5 bases). The sequence was obtained from a woman aged 18-29 years with Graves disease. The specimen was peripheral blood mononuclear cells (PBMCs), collected at new diagnosis, from a patient treated with antithyroid drugs. The CDR3 reads CASSSRGNTEAFF. CDR3 bases: TGTGCCAGCAGCTCGAGGGGGAACACTGAAGCTTTCTTT.